A single sample gave rise to the 23 T cell receptor beta chains below, sequenced in a study of CD8 T cells in ankylosing spondylitis. For these TCRs, the target antigens are not known. Each CDR3 protein gets one entry after TCRdb re-called the 5' RACE reads with MiXCR. This sample has about 800,000 distinct CDR3 sequences, with approximately 12% found just once. Findings and limits, study-wide: Ankylosing spondylitis blood seemed to carry a telltale TCR beta motif made of under ten highly homologous variants.

The sample comprised blood, either unsorted or a sorted T cell fraction (not recorded which). These receptors originate from a male donor with ankylosing spondylitis.

The chain employs TRBV7-2 and TRBJ2-5, with a tentative D call TRBD1 (6 bases). V lost 8 bases to trimming and J lost 2 bases, with 15 bases between them. Germline V gene lookup returns CDR1 SGHTA and CDR2 FQGNSA. This CDR3 region has 14 residues. CDR3 residues: CASSHPGQQETQYF. CDR3 sequence (DNA): TGTGCCAGCTCGCACCCTGGACAGCAAGAGACCCAGTACTTC.

In this sample, this clonotype turned up a few times. The chain employs TRBV7-2 and TRBJ2-7; TRBD2 matches at 11 bases. Losses at the gene ends were 2 bases for V and 2 bases for J; bases not matched to a gene: 2. Germline CDR1 and CDR2: SGHTA and FQGNSA. This CDR3 comprises 15 residues. The CDR3 here is CASSLIAGGPYEQYF. CDR3 sequence (DNA): TGTGCCAGCAGCTTAATAGCGGGAGGGCCCTACGAGCAGTACTTC.

In its sample, this clonotype was seen a few times. The V and J genes are TRBV18 and TRBJ1-2; no clear D. Trimming took off 5 bases at V and 2 bases at J, with 9 bases between the two ends. This CDR3 is built from 13 residues. In germline, CDR1 is KGHSH, CDR2 LQKENI. In DNA form, the CDR3 reads TGTGCCAGCTCAACTACACTGAACTATGGCTACACCTTC. Residues: CASSTTLNYGYTF.

This clonotype was detected ten times or more. The V call is TRBV18, the J call TRBJ1-1, with D maybe TRBD1 (6 bases). The CDR3 sequence is 15 residues long. V lost 1 base and J lost 0, with 9 bases in between. Germline lookup yields CDR1 KGHSH and CDR2 LQKENI. CDR3 sequence: CASSPQGGLNTEAFF. CDR3 sequence (DNA): TGTGCCAGCTCACCACAGGGGGGATTGAACACTGAAGCTTTCTTT.

The gene calls are TRBV4-3 and TRBJ2-2; D gene uncertain. The CDR3 runs 18 residues. The ends were cut back, 0 bases at V and 0 bases at J, with 14 bases in the middle. CDR1 and CDR2 (germline): LGHNA, YSLEER. CDR3 sequence reads: CASSQEIYRSANTGELFF. Here the CDR3 DNA reads TGCGCCAGCAGCCAAGAGATCTATCGAAGCGCGAACACCGGGGAGCTGTTTTTT.

The V and J genes are TRBV20-1 and TRBJ2-7; TRBD2 is a possible D gene (6 bases). Germline assignment: CDR1 DFQATT and CDR2 SNEGSKA (reference sequence). The V and J ends lost 3 bases and 5 bases respectively, with 17 bases between them. The CDR3 has 14 residues. CDR3 sequence: CSASDTREDHEQYF. CDR3 coding DNA: TGCAGTGCTAGCGACACTAGGGAGGACCACGAGCAGTACTTC.

The chain has TRBV20-1 and TRBJ1-2; a weak D match, TRBD1 (6 bases). This CDR3 spans 13 amino acids. Looked up from germline, CDR1 is DFQATT and CDR2 is SNEGSKA (reference sequence). Trimming removed 3 bases from V and 3 bases from J, with 11 bases in between. The CDR3 bases are TGCAGTGCTAGGCCCCGACAGGACTATGGCTACACCTTC. This sequence encodes CSARPRQDYGYTF.

The CDR3 is CSASPGGTDTQYF. CDR3 nucleotides: TGCAGTGCTAGTCCGGGAGGCACAGATACGCAGTATTTT. The chain is built from TRBV20-1 and TRBJ2-3; possibly TRBD2 for D (6 bases). The germline V gene encodes CDR1 DFQATT and CDR2 SNEGSKA (reference sequence). The CDR3 runs to 13 residues. V gave up 3 bases and J gave up 1 base, with 8 bases separating them.

The chain recombines TRBV7-9 with TRBJ2-5; perhaps TRBD1 as D (6 bases). This CDR3 is built from 13 residues. The germline V and J ends were trimmed by 5 bases and 4 bases, with 11 bases remaining between them. Germline CDR1 reads SEHNR; CDR2 reads FQNEAQ (reference sequence). The CDR3 DNA follows: TGTGCCAGCAGCGCTTCAGGGGTAGAGACCCAGTACTTC. Protein product: CASSASGVETQYF.

This clonotype appeared many times. This chain connects TRBV5-1 to TRBJ2-1; TRBD2 matches 10 bases. V lost 3 bases, J lost 0 bases, and 3 bases stayed unmatched. Per the germline V gene, CDR1 is SGHRS and CDR2 is YFSETQ. The CDR3 totals 16 residues. The DNA of the CDR3 is TGCGCCAGCAGCTCAGGACTAGCGGTCTCCTACAATGAGCAGTTCTTC. Encoded protein: CASSSGLAVSYNEQFF.

This clonotype occurred a few times. The chain uses TRBV29-1 and TRBJ2-2; D is unresolved. The germline V gene has CDR1 SQVTM and CDR2 ANQGSEA. This CDR3 contains 12 residues. The V and J ends lost 5 bases and 6 bases respectively, with 10 bases between them. DNA for the CDR3: TGCAGCGTTCAGACACCCCCCGGGGAGCTGTTTTTT. This gives the protein CSVQTPPGELFF.

In its sample, this clonotype was seen a few times. The chain recombines TRBV24-1 with TRBJ2-5; D ambiguous. This CDR3 contains 18 residues. Trimming left V 0 bases short and J 4 bases short, with 20 bases between. The germline V gene has CDR1 KGHDR and CDR2 SFDVKD. The CDR3 here is CATSDLPRAAGRTETQYF. DNA of the CDR3: TGTGCCACCAGTGATTTGCCCCGGGCGGCAGGTAGAACAGAGACCCAGTACTTC.

Notes on this clonotype: The junction shows a germline mismatch at one end, possibly a read error. The chain couples TRBV5-1 to TRBJ1-2; D gene unclear. Germline CDR1 SGHRS, CDR2 YFSETQ. The CDR3 has 14 amino acids. The CDR3 protein is CASTLDGAFYGYTF. In nucleotides, the CDR3 is TGCGCCAGCACCTTGGACGGAGCCTTCTATGGCTACACCTTC.

The V gene is TRBV28, the J gene TRBJ2-6; 8 nucleotides line up with TRBD1. V lost 5 bases, J lost 3 bases, and 9 bases stayed unmatched. The CDR3 extends over 17 amino acids. CDR1 MDHEN and CDR2 SYDVKM come from the germline V gene. In nucleotides, the CDR3 is TGTGCCAGCAGTCCCTCGAACGACAGGGGTGGGGCCAACGTCCTGACTTTC. It is translated as CASSPSNDRGGANVLTF.

This clonotype came up many times. This chain connects TRBV5-1 to TRBJ2-3; 12 nucleotides line up with TRBD2. Trimming took 4 bases from V and 0 from J; bases not matched to a gene: 3. This CDR3 is 16 amino acids long. Germline assignment: CDR1 SGHRS and CDR2 YFSETQ. The CDR3: CASSPLAGGSTDTQYF. For the CDR3, the DNA is TGCGCCAGCAGCCCCCTAGCGGGGGGGAGCACAGATACGCAGTATTTT.

The chain links TRBV29-1 to TRBJ2-7, with TRBD1 as a possible D gene (5 bases). Germline assignment: CDR1 SQVTM and CDR2 ANQGSEA. The V gene lost 4 bases and the J gene lost 2 bases, with 12 bases spanning the gap. The CDR3 is made up of 13 amino acids. CDR3 amino acids: CSVAPSRAYEQYF. The CDR3 region has the DNA TGCAGCGTTGCCCCGAGCAGGGCCTACGAGCAGTACTTC.

The table lists this clonotype with many counts. The chain employs TRBV6-2 or TRBV6-3 and TRBJ2-5; D remains unclear. Germline CDR1 MNHEY, CDR2 SVGEGT. V lost 4 bases and J 5 bases, leaving 14 bases between the germline ends. CDR3 length: 14 amino acids. The CDR3 coding sequence is TGTGCCAGCAGTTCCTCTATTTTCGCGGAGACCCAGTACTTC. Its protein is CASSSSIFAETQYF.

This clonotype was seen a handful of times. The chain carries TRBV14 and TRBJ1-4; D is uncertain. Germline CDR1 is SGHDN and CDR2 is FVKESK. The CDR3 is made up of 10 amino acids. V lost 6 bases, J lost 8 bases, and 4 bases lay in between. The CDR3 sequence is CASRREKLFF. The CDR3 DNA follows: TGTGCCAGCAGGAGGGAAAAACTGTTTTTT.

This clonotype was counted only a few times. This chain uses TRBV7-6 with TRBJ2-3, with 13 bases lining up with TRBD2. The CDR3 length is 17 residues. Germline assignment: CDR1 SGHVS and CDR2 FNYEAQ. The junction had 9 bases not matched to a gene; V was cut back by 2 bases and J by 7 bases. CDR3 region: CASSLPWTSGSRNTQYF. The CDR3 DNA reads TGTGCCAGCAGCTTACCTTGGACTAGCGGGAGTCGGAATACGCAGTATTTT. Full variable domain (missing parts from reference TRBV7-6 and TRBJ2-3): GAGVSQSPRYKVTKRGQDVALRCDPISGHVSLYWYRQALGQGPEFLTYFNYEAQQDKSGLPNDRFSAERPEGSISTLTIQRTEQRDSAMYRCASSLPWTSGSRNTQYFGPGTRLTVL.

This sequence joins TRBV28 and TRBJ2-5, with D perhaps matching TRBD2 (6 bases). The V gene's germline CDR1 is MDHEN and CDR2 SYDVKM. Trimming took off 8 bases at V and 5 bases at J, with 15 bases between the two ends. The length of the CDR3 is 13 residues. The chain's CDR3 is CASLWRDSETQYF. Written as DNA, the CDR3 is TGTGCCAGCCTTTGGAGGGATAGCGAGACCCAGTACTTC.

The chain couples TRBV25-1 to TRBJ2-1, with 11 positions matching TRBD1. V lost 3 bases to trimming and J lost 3 bases; unmatched junction nucleotides: 4. This CDR3 is built from 16 residues. In germline, CDR1 is MGHDK, CDR2 SYGVNS. As DNA, the CDR3 is TGTGCCAGCAGTGACTATGGGACAGGGGGCTACAATGAGCAGTTCTTC. Translation gives CASSDYGTGGYNEQFF.

Ten or more counts support this clonotype. The chain carries TRBV7-6 and TRBJ1-1; no clear D gene. The V end lost 2 bases, the J end lost 4 bases, and 8 bases lay between the germline ends. Germline CDR1 SGHVS, CDR2 FNYEAQ. CDR3 length: 13 amino acids. The CDR3 DNA follows: TGTGCCAGCAGCTTAAAGGCGGCCACTGAAGCTTTCTTT. Residues: CASSLKAATEAFF. Full variable domain (missing parts from reference TRBV7-6 and TRBJ1-1): GAGVSQSPRYKVTKRGQDVALRCDPISGHVSLYWYRQALGQGPEFLTYFNYEAQQDKSGLPNDRFSAERPEGSISTLTIQRTEQRDSAMYRCASSLKAATEAFFGQGTRLTVV.

This clonotype was counted only a few times. V and J are TRBV20-1 and TRBJ1-6, with a possible D match to TRBD1 (5 bases). Germline V gene data show CDR1 as DFQATT and CDR2 as SNEGSKA (reference sequence). The CDR3 is 13 residues long. Trimming cost V 2 bases and J 8 bases, with 10 bases left between them. CDR3 in amino acids: CSARFRADSPLHF. The CDR3 nucleotides are TGCAGTGCTAGATTCAGGGCCGATTCACCCCTCCACTTT.